What follows are 19 T cell receptor beta chains derived from one specimen sequenced in a study of T cell repertoires in aging, cancer and after chemotherapy. Amplification of TCR beta used genomic DNA extracted from peripheral blood. TRB rearrangements spanning V, D and J were amplified using mixed TRB-A/B primers. Each CDR3 protein gets one entry after TCRdb re-called the multiplex PCR reads with MiXCR. The table lists some 19,000 distinct CDR3 sequences, approximately 40% of them singletons. The source material was blood. Every receptor here comes from a human donor with a solid tumor.

In its sample, this clonotype ranks as medium-sized. The chain couples TRBV19 to TRBJ2-1, with 8 positions matching TRBD2. CDR1 and CDR2 (germline): LNHDA, SQIVND (reference sequence). With V trimmed by 6 bases and J by 9 bases, 16 bases remained unmatched. This CDR3 has 16 amino acids. CDR3 nucleotide sequence: TGTGCCAGTAGGCCCGGGGTAGCGGGAAGATCAGGTGAGCAGTTCTTC. Translation: CASRPGVAGRSGEQFF.

This clonotype was picked up a small number of times. The chain uses TRBV6-5 and TRBJ1-3; no clear D. The CDR3 has 16 residues. V was pared by 6 bases and J by 3 bases, with 18 bases between. Germline lookup yields CDR1 MNHEY and CDR2 SVGAGI. This chain's CDR3 is CASRSIGRTYGNTIYF. CDR3 sequence (DNA): TGTGCCAGCAGATCCATCGGGAGAACATATGGAAACACCATATATTTT.

This sequence joins TRBV4-2 and TRBJ2-1, with a tentative D call TRBD2 (7 bases). The CDR3 has 15 residues. Germline V CDR1 and CDR2: LGHNA, YNFKEQ. Trimming removed 1 base at V and 7 bases at J, with 14 bases between. CDR3 amino acids: CASSQGGRGGNEQFF. DNA for the CDR3: TGTGCCAGCAGCCAAGGCGGCAGGGGAGGGAATGAGCAGTTCTTC.

This clonotype was detected a few times. J is TRBJ2-2 and V is TRBV11-2, with no clear D. The germline V and J ends were trimmed by 1 base and 4 bases, with 4 bases remaining between them. This CDR3 contains 13 residues. CDR1 and CDR2 from the germline V gene are SGHAT and FQNNGV. The CDR3 spells CASSLGGTGELFF. Here the CDR3 DNA reads TGTGCCAGCAGCTTAGGGGGCACCGGGGAGCTGTTTTTT.

The J gene is TRBJ2-5, the V gene TRBV30; no firm D call. Germline CDR1 GTSNPN, CDR2 SVGIG (reference sequence). CDR3 length equals 14 residues. The germline V and J ends were trimmed by 3 bases and 5 bases, with 16 bases remaining between them. The CDR3 nucleotides read TGTGCCTGGAGGGGTAGACCGGGTCACGAGACCCAGTACTTC. It translates to CAWRGRPGHETQYF.

The chain uses TRBV15 and TRBJ2-5, with 8 bases identical to TRBD2. Germline CDR1 LNHNV, CDR2 YYDKDF (reference sequence). With V trimmed by 5 bases and J by 5 bases, 4 bases remained unmatched. The CDR3 totals 13 residues. CDR3 sequence: CATSVAGLETQYF. CDR3 sequence (DNA): TGTGCCACCAGCGTAGCGGGGTTGGAGACCCAGTACTTC.

This clonotype was detected a few times. The chain couples TRBV15 to TRBJ2-2, with TRBD1 matching 9 bases. Trimming removed 1 base from V and 2 bases from J; junction bases left unmatched: 5. This CDR3 is 17 amino acids long. Germline CDR1 is LNHNV and CDR2 is YYDKDF (reference sequence). The CDR3 region is CATSRGRTGANTGELFF. The CDR3 region has the DNA TGTGCCACCAGCAGAGGCCGGACAGGGGCTAACACCGGGGAGCTGTTTTTT.

The count of this clonotype is one. The chain recombines TRBV6-1 with TRBJ2-1, with 9 nucleotides matching TRBD1. Germline V gives CDR1 MNHNS, CDR2 SASEGT. The V segment lost 6 bases and the J segment 4 bases; nucleotides outside the gene matches: 4. The CDR3 runs to 14 residues. The CDR3: CASSRDREYNEQFF. CDR3 sequence (DNA): TGTGCCAGCAGCAGGGACAGGGAATACAATGAGCAGTTCTTC.

This clonotype came up a few times. The chain has TRBV19 and TRBJ2-7; 10 bases match TRBD2. Germline CDR1 reads LNHDA; CDR2 reads SQIVND (reference sequence). CDR3 length: 14 amino acids. V was pared by 6 bases and J by 7 bases, with 9 bases of the junction left unmatched. This chain's CDR3 is CASSLAGAPGEQYF. The CDR3 DNA is TGTGCCAGTAGCCTAGCGGGAGCGCCGGGAGAGCAGTACTTC.

The sample holds a few counts of this clonotype. The chain is built from TRBV6-1 and TRBJ1-2, with a possible D match to TRBD1 (6 bases). Per germline, CDR1 MNHNS and CDR2 SASEGT. The CDR3 sequence is 17 residues long. V lost 3 bases and J lost 1, with 18 bases in between. The CDR3 coding sequence is TGTGCCAGCAGTGAGAAGGGGGGCGGATTGGGTAACTATGGCTACACCTTC. Encoded protein: CASSEKGGGLGNYGYTF.

The rearrangement links TRBV15 to TRBJ2-3; D gene uncertain. Germline-derived CDR1 and CDR2 are LNHNV and YYDKDF (reference sequence). Trimming shortened V by 1 base and J by 5 bases, and 10 bases separated the two germline ends. This CDR3 has 14 amino acids. CDR3 in amino acids: CATSRVGRQDTQYF. CDR3 DNA sequence: TGTGCCACCAGCAGAGTGGGTAGGCAAGATACGCAGTATTTT.

This chain connects TRBV12-3 or TRBV12-4 to TRBJ1-5; possible D gene TRBD1, 5 bases. The CDR3 totals 16 residues. Trimming stripped 6 bases from V and 4 bases from J, with 19 bases between. The CDR3 loop is CASSRTLGDWNQPQHF. The CDR3 DNA sequence: TGTGCCAGCAGCCGTACTCTGGGGGATTGGAATCAGCCCCAGCATTTT.

This clonotype was picked up a small number of times. The chain joins TRBV6-2 or TRBV6-3 to TRBJ2-1; 7 positions agree with TRBD2. This CDR3 contains 18 residues. J was trimmed by 0 bases and V by 2 bases; bases with no gene match: 10. Germline V gene sequence: CDR1 MNHEY, CDR2 SVGEGT. In nucleotides, the CDR3 is TGTGCCAGCAGTTACGACGCGGGAGAGCCAAGCTCCTACAATGAGCAGTTCTTC. Residues: CASSYDAGEPSSYNEQFF.

This clonotype is classed as medium-sized (0.01 to 0.1%). The chain has TRBV19 and TRBJ2-1; 10 nucleotides match TRBD2. After removal of 3 bases from V and 7 bases from J, the junction contained 6 bases not matched to a gene. The CDR3 is made up of 15 amino acids. The germline gives CDR1 LNHDA, CDR2 SQIVND (reference sequence). The CDR3 region has the DNA TGTGCCAGTAGTATCCTAGCGGGAGAAGCAAATGAGCAGTTCTTC. Its translation: CASSILAGEANEQFF.

This clonotype was seen a few times. The chain has TRBV29-1 and TRBJ2-7; the match to TRBD2 covers 9 bases. The germline V gene has CDR1 SQVTM and CDR2 ANQGSEA. V was pared by 1 base and J by 0 bases, with 4 bases of the junction left unmatched. There are 15 residues in the CDR3. CDR3 region: CSVEALAGSSYEQYF. The CDR3 bases are TGCAGCGTTGAAGCTCTAGCGGGGAGCTCCTACGAGCAGTACTTC.

The chain uses TRBV27 and TRBJ2-7; the match to TRBD1 covers 10 bases. CDR3 size: 15 residues. V trimming: 4 bases; J trimming: 6 bases; junction bases outside the gene matches: 9. Germline V gene sequence: CDR1 MNHEY, CDR2 SMNVEV (reference sequence). The CDR3 here is CASSSGTGALSEQYF. The DNA of the CDR3 is TGTGCCAGCAGTTCCGGGACAGGGGCACTTAGCGAGCAGTACTTC.

V gene TRBV28 combines with J gene TRBJ2-3; either TRBD1 or TRBD2 may fit D (6 bases each). The CDR3 totals 14 residues. V gave up 8 bases and J gave up 4 bases, with 16 bases separating them. Germline CDR1 and CDR2: MDHEN and SYDVKM. CDR3 DNA: TGTGCCAGCGATTTTGGGGGCGGGGCAGATACGCAGTATTTT. Protein sequence: CASDFGGGADTQYF.

This clonotype was seen a few times. V usage is TRBV28 and J usage is TRBJ2-5, with TRBD1 matching 8 bases. In germline, CDR1 is MDHEN, CDR2 SYDVKM. The CDR3 sequence is 14 residues long. The J segment lost 5 bases and the V segment lost 6 bases, leaving 8 bases of the junction unmatched. The CDR3 region is CASSTDRGWETQYF. DNA for the CDR3: TGTGCCAGCAGCACAGACAGGGGTTGGGAGACCCAGTACTTC. The full variable domain, in which reference TRBV28 and TRBJ2-5 provide the parts outside the CDR3, is DVKVTQSSRYLVKRTGEKVFLECVQDMDHENMFWYRQDPGLGLRLIYFSYDVKMKEKGDIPEGYSVSREKKERFSLILESASTNQTSMYLCASSTDRGWETQYFGPGTRLLVL.

As concerns this clonotype: A junction end diverges from the germline sequence, so it may reflect a read error. The chain is built from TRBV15 and TRBJ2-6; TRBD1 aligns across 9 bases. Germline values: CDR1 LNHNV, CDR2 YYDKDF (reference sequence). The CDR3 length is 18 residues. CDR3: CATSGGTGPHSGANFLTF. Written as DNA, the CDR3 is TGTGCCACCAGCGGAGGGACAGGGCCTCACTCTGGGGCCAACTTCCTGACTTTC.